These T cell receptor beta chains were read from a single sample in a study of blood T cells in healthy people across ages. Using its own MiXCR run on the 5' RACE reads, TCRdb lists one record per CDR3 protein. Of over a million distinct CDR3 sequences listed, roughly 59% were seen once; the top ten hold over 5.5%. Sequenced sample: blood. Source of these receptors: a man between 18 and 35 years old in good health. Each CDR3 is given without its conserved first and last residue. A D gene is named only where the DNA matches it firmly. Not all rows give a size; the values are once, few, many and, for expanded clones, a class.

D,length,V,size,J,CDR3
.,8,TRBV2,.,TRBJ2-3,ASSSGQLY
.,13,TRBV28,once,TRBJ2-7,ASSFMAGSSYEQY
.,13,TRBV6-5,.,TRBJ2-1,ASSYSPGPYNEQF
.,11,TRBV2,.,TRBJ2-7,ASSVSHSYEQY
.,10,TRBV6-6,.,TRBJ2-5,PRPRGQETQY
TRBD1,12,TRBV4-2,.,.,ASSATTGGGEQY
.,11,TRBV7-9,.,TRBJ2-3,ASSPKTGYTQY
.,12,TRBV6-6,few,TRBJ2-7,ATVPGFSSYEQY
.,9,TRBV20-1,.,TRBJ2-5,SARIPYEQY
.,11,TRBV25-1,.,TRBJ1-2,ASSSRNGYGYT
TRBD1,14,TRBV7-9,few,TRBJ2-7,ASSLAGDRGTYEQY
TRBD1,17,TRBV12-3/TRBV12-4,.,TRBJ2-1,ASSHPGTGGKVGSSEQF
TRBD1,14,TRBV4-1,.,TRBJ1-2,ASRSIRDSDVRGYT
TRBD2,12,TRBV29-1,.,TRBJ2-1,SASGRYSYNEQF
.,9,TRBV10-3,few,TRBJ2-3,AISAGATQY
TRBD2,16,TRBV7-2,.,TRBJ2-5,ASSLSSGSRGRGETQY
.,10,TRBV4-2,once,TRBJ2-5,ASSPDLSGLF
.,13,TRBV7-2,few,TRBJ1-2,AGVPPGTGNYGYT
TRBD2,14,TRBV7-2,.,TRBJ2-1,ASSLGLASSYNEQF
.,10,TRBV6-1,.,TRBJ2-5,ASSDWEETQY
.,13,TRBV5-1,once,TRBJ2-5,ASFPQPGWQETQY
.,13,TRBV2,.,TRBJ2-1,ASSEYFGRAPEQF
.,12,TRBV18,.,TRBJ1-2,ASSTDPDVGGYT